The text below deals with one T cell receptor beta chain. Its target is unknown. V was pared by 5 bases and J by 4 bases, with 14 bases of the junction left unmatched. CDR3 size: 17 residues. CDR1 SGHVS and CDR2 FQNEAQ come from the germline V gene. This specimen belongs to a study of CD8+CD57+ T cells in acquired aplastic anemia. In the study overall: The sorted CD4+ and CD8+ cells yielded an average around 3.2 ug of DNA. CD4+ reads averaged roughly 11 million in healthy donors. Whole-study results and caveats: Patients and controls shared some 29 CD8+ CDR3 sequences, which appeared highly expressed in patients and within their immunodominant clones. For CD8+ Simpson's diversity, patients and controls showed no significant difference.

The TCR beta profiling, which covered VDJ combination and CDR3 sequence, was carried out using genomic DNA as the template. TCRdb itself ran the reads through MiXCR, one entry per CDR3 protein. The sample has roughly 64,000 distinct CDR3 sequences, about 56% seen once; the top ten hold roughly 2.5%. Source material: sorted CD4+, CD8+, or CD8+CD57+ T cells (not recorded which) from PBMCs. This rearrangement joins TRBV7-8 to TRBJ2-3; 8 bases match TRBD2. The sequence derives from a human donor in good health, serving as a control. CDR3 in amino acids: CASSLLGSSGGADTQYF. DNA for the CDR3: TGTGCCAGCAGCCTACTAGGATCGAGCGGGGGTGCAGATACGCAGTATTTT.